This T cell receptor beta chain originates from a study of technical replicates of blood from a handful of donors. Profiling relied on immunoSEQ multiplex PCR, and the TCRdb table lists in-frame clones only, not all of them. The sample yields fewer than 75,000 clones, around 93% seen once. With V trimmed by 0 bases and J by 4 bases, 7 bases remained unmatched. From germline, CDR1 is PRHDT and CDR2 FYEKMQ (reference sequence). The CDR3 covers 16 residues. The TCR was taken from a human donor in good health. The chain employs TRBV13 and TRBJ2-3, with 7 bases matching TRBD2. Sequenced sample: T cells isolated from PBMCs. Here the CDR3 reads CASSLGRPGGSDTQYF. For the CDR3, the DNA is TGTGCCAGCAGCTTAGGGAGACCCGGGGGGTCAGATACGCAGTATTTT.